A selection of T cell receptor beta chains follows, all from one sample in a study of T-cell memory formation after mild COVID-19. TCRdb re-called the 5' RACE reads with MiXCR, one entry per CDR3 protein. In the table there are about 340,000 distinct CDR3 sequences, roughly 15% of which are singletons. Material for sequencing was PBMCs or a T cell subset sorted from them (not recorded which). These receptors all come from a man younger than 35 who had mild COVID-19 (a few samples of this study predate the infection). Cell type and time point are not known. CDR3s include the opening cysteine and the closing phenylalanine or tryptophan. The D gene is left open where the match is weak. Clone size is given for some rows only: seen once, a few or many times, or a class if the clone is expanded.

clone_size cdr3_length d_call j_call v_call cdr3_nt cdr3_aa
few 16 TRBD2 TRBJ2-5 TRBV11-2 TGTGCCAGCAGCTTAACCAGCGGGGGGCCAAAAGAGACCCAGTACTTC CASSLTSGGPKETQYF
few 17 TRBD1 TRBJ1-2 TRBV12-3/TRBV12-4 TGTGCCAGCAGCCCTAGCCTAGCCAGGGGGATCTCTTATGGCTACACCTTC CASSPSLARGISYGYTF
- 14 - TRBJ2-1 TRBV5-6 TGTGCCAGCAGCTTGGCCCTCAAAGGGAATGAGCAGTTCTTC CASSLALKGNEQFF
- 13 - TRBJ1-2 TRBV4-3 TGCGCCAGCAGCCAAGCCAAGGGCGATGGCTACACCTTC CASSQAKGDGYTF
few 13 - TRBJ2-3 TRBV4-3 TGCGCCAGCAGCCCGAGGAGGGAAAGTCCGCAGTATTTT CASSPRRESPQYF
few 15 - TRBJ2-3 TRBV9 TGTGCCAGCAGCCAACCCAGGGGAGGCACAGATACGCAGTATTTT CASSQPRGGTDTQYF
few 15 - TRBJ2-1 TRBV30 TGTGCCTGGAGTGTCCGGAGGGGGAGCTACAATGAGCAGTTCTTC CAWSVRRGSYNEQFF
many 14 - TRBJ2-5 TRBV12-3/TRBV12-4 TGTGCCAGCAGTCTTGGACTCTCACAAGAGACCCAGTACTTC CASSLGLSQETQYF
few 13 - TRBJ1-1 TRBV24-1 TGTGCCACCAGTGCCGGGGGCGGCACTGAAGCTTTCTTT CATSAGGGTEAFF
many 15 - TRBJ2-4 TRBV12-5 TGTGCTAGTGGTTTAGGGACTCCAGCCAAAAACATTCAGTACTTC CASGLGTPAKNIQYF
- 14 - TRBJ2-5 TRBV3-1 TGTGCCAGCAGCTCCCTTTGGGGGCAAGAGACCCAGTACTTC CASSSLWGQETQYF
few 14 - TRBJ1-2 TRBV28 TGTGCCAGCAGTCCTACTTGGCCAGACCGTGGCTACACCTTC CASSPTWPDRGYTF
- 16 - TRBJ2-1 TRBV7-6 TGTGCTAGCAGTCCAGGGGGTAGCGGGCTCCTCACTGAGCAGTTCTTC CASSPGGSGLLTEQFF
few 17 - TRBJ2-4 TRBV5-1 TGCGCCAGCAGCTTGGTCAGTAGGCTGGGAGGCAAAAACATTCAGTACTTC CASSLVSRLGGKNIQYF
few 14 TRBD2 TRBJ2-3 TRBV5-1 TGCGCCAGCAGCTCTAGCGGGCCTACAGATACGCAGTATTTT CASSSSGPTDTQYF
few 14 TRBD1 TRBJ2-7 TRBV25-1 TGTGCCAGCAGTGACCAGAACAGGGGCAACGAGCAGTACTTC CASSDQNRGNEQYF
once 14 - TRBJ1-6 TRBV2 TGTGCCAGCAGTGACCTTTCAGGGGCCTCACCCCTCCACTTT CASSDLSGASPLHF
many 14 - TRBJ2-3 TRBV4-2 TGTGCCAGCAGCCAAGAACTCGGCACAGATACGCAGTATTTT CASSQELGTDTQYF
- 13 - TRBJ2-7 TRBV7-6 TGTGCCAGCACGGCTCCGAGCTCCTACGAGCAGTACTTC CASTAPSSYEQYF
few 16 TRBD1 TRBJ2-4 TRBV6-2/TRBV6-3 TGTGCCAGCAGGGACCCACAGGGGGCAGCCAAAAACATTCAGTACTTC CASRDPQGAAKNIQYF
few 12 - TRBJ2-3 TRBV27 TGTGCCAGCAGTTTATCCCCAGATACGCAGTATTTT CASSLSPDTQYF
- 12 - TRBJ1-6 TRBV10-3 TGTGCCATCAGTGACAGGGGTTCACCCCTCCACTTT CAISDRGSPLHF
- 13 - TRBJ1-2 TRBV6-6 TGTGCCAGCAGAGACGGGCCCAACTATGGCTACACCTTC CASRDGPNYGYTF
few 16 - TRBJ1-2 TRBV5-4 TGTGCCAGCGCCAGGGGTTTTTGGGGAACTAACTATGGCTACACCTTC CASARGFWGTNYGYTF
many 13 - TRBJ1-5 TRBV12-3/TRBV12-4 TGTGCCAGCAGTTCAGGGTACAATCAGCCCCAGCATTTT CASSSGYNQPQHF
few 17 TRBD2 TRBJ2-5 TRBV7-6 TGTGCCAGCAGCTTAGAGAGGCGGGGGGCGACTGGAGAGACCCAGTACTTC CASSLERRGATGETQYF
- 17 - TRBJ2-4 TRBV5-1 TGCGCCAGCAGCTTGGGGTCAACTGGAGGGGCCAAAAACATTCAGTACTTC CASSLGSTGGAKNIQYF
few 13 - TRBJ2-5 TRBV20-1 TGCAGTGCTAGAGATGCCGGCCAAGAGACCCAGTACTTC CSARDAGQETQYF
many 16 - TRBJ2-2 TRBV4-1 TGCGCCAGCAGCCAAGTAAGGAGCGGGCGCCCCGGGGAGCTGTTTTTT CASSQVRSGRPGELFF
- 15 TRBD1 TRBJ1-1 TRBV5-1 TGCGCCAGCAGCGGGGCAGGGGGCATGAACACTGAAGCTTTCTTT CASSGAGGMNTEAFF
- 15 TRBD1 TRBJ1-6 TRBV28 TGTGCCAGCAGGACCGGACAGGGGGCCAATTCACCCCTCCACTTT CASRTGQGANSPLHF
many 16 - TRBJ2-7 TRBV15 TGTGCCACCAGCAGGGGGATGGGGGTCAGATCCTACGAGCAGTACTTC CATSRGMGVRSYEQYF
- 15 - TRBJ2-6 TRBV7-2 TGTGCCAGCTCCAGGGGGGGCACTGGGGCCAACGTCCTGACTTTC CASSRGGTGANVLTF
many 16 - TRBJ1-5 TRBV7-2 TGTGCCAGCAGCTTAGGTTCGCGGGGCTCCGGCCAGCCCCAGCATTTT CASSLGSRGSGQPQHF
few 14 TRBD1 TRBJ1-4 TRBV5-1 TGCGCCAGCAGCTCCGACAGGGCCTATGAAAAACTGTTTTTT CASSSDRAYEKLFF
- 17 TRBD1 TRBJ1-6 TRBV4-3 TGCGCCAGCAGCCAAGTGTGGGGACAGGGTCTGGGTTCACCCCTCCACTTT CASSQVWGQGLGSPLHF
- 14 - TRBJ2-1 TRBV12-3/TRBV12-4 TGTGCCAGCGGCGATTGGTTCAGGGACAATGAGCAGTTCTTC CASGDWFRDNEQFF
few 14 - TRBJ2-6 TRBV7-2 TGTGCCAGCAGACAGGGCGGCGGGGCCAACGTCCTGACTTTC CASRQGGGANVLTF
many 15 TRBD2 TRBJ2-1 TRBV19 TGTGCCACTGAGGCGGGGGTTAGCTCCTACAATGAGCAGTTCTTC CATEAGVSSYNEQFF
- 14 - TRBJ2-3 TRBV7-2 TGTGCCAGCAGCTTTGACAGACACACAGATACGCAGTATTTT CASSFDRHTDTQYF
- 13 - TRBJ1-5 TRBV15 TGTGCCACCAGCAGAGAGGGGGGGCAGCCCCAGCATTTT CATSREGGQPQHF
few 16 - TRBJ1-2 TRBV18 TGTGCCAGCTCACCTAATACCTCACCGGGGGTGGATGGCTACACCTTC CASSPNTSPGVDGYTF
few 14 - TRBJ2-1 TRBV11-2 TGTGCCAGCAGCTTAATGAGGGCCCGGAATGAGCAGTTCTTC CASSLMRARNEQFF
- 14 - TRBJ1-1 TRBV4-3 TGCGCCAGCAGCCAAGTGGAGGGGTGGACTGAAGCTTTCTTT CASSQVEGWTEAFF
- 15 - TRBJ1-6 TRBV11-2 TGTGCCAGCAGCCGCCTGGGACTGGGAGGTTCACCCCTCCACTTT CASSRLGLGGSPLHF
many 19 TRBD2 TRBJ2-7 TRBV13 TGTGCCAGCAGCTTAAGAGGCGGTCGACTAGCGGGCGAAACCTACGAGCAGTACTTC CASSLRGGRLAGETYEQYF